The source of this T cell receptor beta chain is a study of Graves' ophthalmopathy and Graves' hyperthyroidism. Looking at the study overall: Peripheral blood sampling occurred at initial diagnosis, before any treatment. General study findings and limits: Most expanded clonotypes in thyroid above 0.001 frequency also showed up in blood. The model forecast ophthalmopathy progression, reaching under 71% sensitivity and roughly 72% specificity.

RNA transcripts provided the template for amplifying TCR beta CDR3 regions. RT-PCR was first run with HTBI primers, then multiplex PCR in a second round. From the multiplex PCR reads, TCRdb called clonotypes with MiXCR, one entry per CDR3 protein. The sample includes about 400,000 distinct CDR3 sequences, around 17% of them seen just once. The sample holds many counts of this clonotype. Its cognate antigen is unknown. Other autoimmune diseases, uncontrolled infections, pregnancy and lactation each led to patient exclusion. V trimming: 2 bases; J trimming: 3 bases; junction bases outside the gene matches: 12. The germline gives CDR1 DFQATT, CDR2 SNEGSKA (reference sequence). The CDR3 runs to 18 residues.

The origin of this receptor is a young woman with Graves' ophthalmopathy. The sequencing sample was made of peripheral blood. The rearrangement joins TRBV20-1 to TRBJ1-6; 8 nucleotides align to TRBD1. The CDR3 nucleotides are TGCAGTGCTAGACCTGCCGCCCTAACAGGGGGCTATAATTCACCCCTCCACTTT. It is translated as CSARPAALTGGYNSPLHF.